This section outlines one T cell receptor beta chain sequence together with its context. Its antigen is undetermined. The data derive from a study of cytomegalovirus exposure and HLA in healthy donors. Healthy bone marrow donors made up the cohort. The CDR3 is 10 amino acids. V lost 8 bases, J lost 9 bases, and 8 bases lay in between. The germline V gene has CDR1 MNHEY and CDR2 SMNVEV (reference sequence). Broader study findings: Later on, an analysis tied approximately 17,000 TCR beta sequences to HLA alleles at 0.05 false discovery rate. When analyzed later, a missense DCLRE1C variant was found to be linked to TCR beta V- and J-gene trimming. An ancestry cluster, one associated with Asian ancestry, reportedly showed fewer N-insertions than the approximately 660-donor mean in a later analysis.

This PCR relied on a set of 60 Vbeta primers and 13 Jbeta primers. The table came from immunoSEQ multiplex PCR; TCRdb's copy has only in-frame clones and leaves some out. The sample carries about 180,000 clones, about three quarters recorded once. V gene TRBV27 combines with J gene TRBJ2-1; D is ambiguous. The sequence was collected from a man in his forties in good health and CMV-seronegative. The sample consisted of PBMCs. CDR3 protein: CASGRTEQFF. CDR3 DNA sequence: TGTGCCAGCGGTAGAACTGAGCAGTTCTTC.